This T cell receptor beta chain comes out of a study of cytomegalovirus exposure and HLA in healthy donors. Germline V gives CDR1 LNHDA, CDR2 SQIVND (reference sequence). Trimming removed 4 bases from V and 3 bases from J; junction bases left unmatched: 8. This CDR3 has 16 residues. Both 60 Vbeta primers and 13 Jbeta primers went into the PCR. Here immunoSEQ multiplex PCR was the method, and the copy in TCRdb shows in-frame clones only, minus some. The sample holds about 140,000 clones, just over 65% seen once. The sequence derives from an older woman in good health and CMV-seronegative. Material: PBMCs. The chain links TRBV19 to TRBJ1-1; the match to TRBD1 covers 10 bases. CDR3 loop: CASSKRQGAVDTEAFF. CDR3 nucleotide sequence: TGTGCCAGTAGTAAGAGACAGGGGGCGGTGGACACTGAAGCTTTCTTT.